In its sample, the clone carrying this TCR beta chain was seen a few times. The antigen remains unidentified. The sample originates from a study of blood T cells in healthy people across ages. Study-wide results and caveats: Per-million-T-cell TCR beta diversity fell roughly linearly with age.

A sample-barcoded 5' primer and a J-beta primer mix were used in a second PCR of roughly 7 to 11 cycles. MiXCR, applied by TCRdb to the 5' RACE reads, yields one record per CDR3 protein. Of almost 550,000 distinct CDR3 sequences in the sample, 24% are singletons; the top ten hold roughly 9%. This sample was shared with a second study, whose subject was T cells of mothers and their children. This second report adds: In cDNA synthesis, all of the extracted RNA was used at about 1.6 ug per 15 ul. For each mother, over 9 million TCR beta CDR3 reads were obtained, and for each child, a few million. Among related mother-child pairs, overlap was slightly higher than in unrelated pairs, though not significantly.

The sample was blood. The source is a boy aged 5-17 years in good health.

CDR3 sequence (DNA): TGTGCCAGCAGTATGGGACCTGAGCAGTACTTC. Amino acids: CASSMGPEQYF. The rearrangement joins TRBV28 to TRBJ2-7; D might be TRBD1 or TRBD2, each matching 5 bases. Per germline, CDR1 MDHEN and CDR2 SYDVKM. The germline V and J ends were trimmed by 5 bases and 7 bases, with 9 bases remaining between them. The CDR3 sequence is 11 residues long.